One and the same sample provided the 19 T cell receptor beta chains below, sequenced in a study of vaccination and CD4 T cells after COVID-19. The antigens for these receptors are not known. An Oncomine TCR Beta short-read assay was used to sequence the DNA from cultured CD4+ T cells. TCRdb reprocessed the PCR reads with MiXCR, giving one entry per CDR3 protein. The sample has about 23,000 distinct CDR3 sequences; around two fifths are singletons. Specified treatment: approximately 9-day PBMC culture with coronavirus spike peptide pools or control peptides (ViraFEST assay). The material sequenced was CD4+ T cells from blood, cultured in vitro, taken before SARS-CoV-2 vaccination. Receptors were obtained from a human donor who received a COVID-19 vaccine.

The gene calls are TRBV12-3 or TRBV12-4 and TRBJ1-5; D is uncertain. V shed 1 base and J shed 1 base, with 11 bases lying between them. CDR3 size: 16 residues. CDR3 protein: CASSLDGVWSNQPQHF. In DNA form, the CDR3 reads TGTGCCAGCAGTTTAGACGGGGTTTGGAGCAATCAGCCCCAGCATTTT.

The gene calls are TRBV20-1 and TRBJ2-3, with D unresolved. The ends were cut back, 4 bases at V and 2 bases at J, with 16 bases in the middle. Germline V gives CDR1 DFQATT, CDR2 SNEGSKA (reference sequence). The CDR3 totals 15 residues. DNA of the CDR3: TGCAGTGCTATAAGTATAGGTGTCAACACAGATACGCAGTATTTT. It yields the protein CSAISIGVNTDTQYF.

This clonotype has just a few counts. The junction differs from germline at one of its ends, possibly a read error. The chain employs TRBV15 and TRBJ2-7; 7 bases are a match to TRBD1. CDR3 size: 12 residues. From germline, CDR1 is LNHNV and CDR2 YYDKDF (reference sequence). The DNA for the CDR3 is TGTGCCACCAGCAGCCGAGGGGGCGAGGAGTACTTC. Translation: CATSSRGGEEYF.

V is TRBV20-1 and J is TRBJ1-6; weak D call: TRBD1 (6 bases). The CDR3 runs to 17 residues. Trimming left V 0 bases short and J 3 bases short, with 15 bases between. The germline V gene encodes CDR1 DFQATT and CDR2 SNEGSKA (reference sequence). CDR3 nucleotides: TGCAGTGCTAGAGATAGGGGGGGCCTAATCTATAATTCACCCCTCCACTTT. This translates into CSARDRGGLIYNSPLHF.

The chain has TRBV2 and TRBJ1-1; TRBD1 is a possible D gene (6 bases). This CDR3 has 14 residues. The germline V and J ends were trimmed by 8 bases and 6 bases, with 19 bases remaining between them. Germline CDR1 is SNHLY and CDR2 is FYNNEI. The CDR3: CASGEGGDISEAFF. Written as DNA, the CDR3 is TGTGCCAGCGGCGAAGGGGGAGATATCTCTGAAGCTTTCTTT.

The chain combines TRBV2 with TRBJ1-5, with a tentative D call TRBD1 (5 bases). The V end was cut by 4 bases, the J end by 2 bases, with 12 bases between. The CDR3 is 15 residues long. CDR1 is SNHLY, CDR2 FYNNEI, per germline. The CDR3, as DNA: TGTGCCAGCAGTGGGGGGGTCCTGGGCAATCAGCCCCAGCATTTT. Translated, it gives CASSGGVLGNQPQHF. The full variable domain, rest sourced from reference TRBV2 and TRBJ1-5, is EPEVTQTPSHQVTQMGQEVILRCVPISNHLYFYWYRQILGQKVEFLVSFYNNEISEKSEIFDDQFSVERPDGSNFTLKIRSTKLEDSAMYFCASSGGVLGNQPQHFGDGTRLSIL.

There are a few counts of this clonotype. The rearrangement joins TRBV7-2 to TRBJ2-7; TRBD2 is a possible D gene (5 bases). CDR3 length: 14 residues. Germline V gene lookup returns CDR1 SGHTA and CDR2 FQGNSA. Trimming removed 1 base from V and 5 bases from J, with 12 bases in between. The CDR3 region is CASSLEPPGDEQYF. The CDR3 DNA reads as TGTGCCAGCAGCTTAGAGCCCCCCGGGGACGAGCAGTACTTC. The full variable domain, its missing parts supplied by reference TRBV7-2 and TRBJ2-7, is GAGVSQSPSNKVTEKGKDVELRCDPISGHTALYWYRQSLGQGLEFLIYFQGNSAPDKSGLPSDRFSAERTGGSVSTLTIQRTQQEDSAVYLCASSLEPPGDEQYFGPGTRLTVT.

The chain joins TRBV21-1 to TRBJ2-3; the DNA was not used to check the table's D call, TRBD2. TRBV21-1 is termed a pseudogene. This CDR3 spans 17 amino acids. CDR3 DNA sequence: TGTGCCAGCAGCAAATCACAGCGGGGGGGGTCAGGGGATACGCAGTATTTT. This sequence encodes CASSKSQRGGSGDTQYF.

The chain couples TRBV2 to TRBJ2-1; 11 bases are a match to TRBD2. This CDR3 is built from 14 residues. The V gene end was trimmed by 6 bases and the J gene end by 8 bases; junction bases not matched to a gene: 6. The germline CDR1 and CDR2 sequences are SNHLY and FYNNEI. As DNA, the CDR3 is TGTGCCAGCAGCATAGCGGGGGGGCAGTATGAGCAGTTCTTC. It translates to CASSIAGGQYEQFF.

This clonotype has only a few counts. The V call is TRBV7-6, the J call TRBJ1-5; TRBD1 is a possible D gene (6 bases). The ends were cut back, 1 base at V and 2 bases at J, with 9 bases in the middle. In germline, CDR1 is SGHVS, CDR2 FNYEAQ. The CDR3 sequence is 15 residues long. The CDR3 nucleotides are TGTGCCAGCAGCTTAGGGGCAGGGGGCAATCAGCCCCAGCATTTT. It is translated as CASSLGAGGNQPQHF.

This clonotype has only a few counts. This chain connects TRBV30 to TRBJ1-6, with 8 bases identical to TRBD1. Looked up from germline, CDR1 is GTSNPN and CDR2 is SVGIG (reference sequence). J gave up 7 bases and V 3 bases, and 5 bases lay outside the gene matches. This CDR3 comprises 14 residues. The CDR3 bases are TGTGCCTGGAGCCTGCGACAGGGGAATTCACCCCTCCACTTT. Amino acids: CAWSLRQGNSPLHF.

The chain links TRBV6-2 or TRBV6-3 to TRBJ1-6; 9 bases match TRBD1. Losses at the gene ends were 6 bases for V and 10 bases for J; bases not matched to a gene: 10. CDR1 and CDR2 from the germline V gene are MNHEY and SVGEGT. The CDR3 has 15 residues. The CDR3 DNA follows: TGTGCCAGCAGGACAACGGGACAGGGCTACTCACCCCTCCACTTT. Amino acid sequence: CASRTTGQGYSPLHF.

This rearrangement joins TRBV20-1 to TRBJ2-7; TRBD1 is a possible D gene (6 bases). The CDR3 contains 13 residues. Trimming shortened V by 6 bases and J by 7 bases, and 19 bases separated the two germline ends. Germline assignment: CDR1 DFQATT and CDR2 SNEGSKA (reference sequence). The CDR3 bases are TGCAGTGCCTGGACAGTCCCGCTGGGGGAGCAGTACTTC. Encoded protein: CSAWTVPLGEQYF.

The genes are TRBV7-8 and TRBJ2-5, with a tentative D call TRBD2 (5 bases). This CDR3 comprises 11 residues. Trimming removed 11 bases at V and 3 bases at J, with 10 bases between. Germline CDR1 SGHVS, CDR2 FQNEAQ. The CDR3 nucleotides are TGTGCCGGCGGGTACGAAGAGACCCAGTACTTC. Amino acids: CAGGYEETQYF.

This clonotype came up a few times. This chain connects TRBV6-1 to TRBJ1-2; D is unclear. In germline, CDR1 is MNHNS, CDR2 SASEGT. CDR3 length: 16 residues. V was shortened by 3 bases and J by 4 bases, with 18 bases between the two germline ends. The chain's CDR3 is CASSESGPNSGYGYTF. The CDR3, as DNA: TGTGCCAGCAGTGAGTCCGGGCCCAATTCGGGCTATGGCTACACCTTC.

The chain employs TRBV10-3 and TRBJ1-3; weak D call: TRBD1 (5 bases). V gave up 5 bases and J gave up 2 bases, with 10 bases separating them. Germline V lookup: CDR1 ENHRY, CDR2 SYGVKD. The CDR3 is made up of 14 amino acids. In nucleotides, the CDR3 is TGTGCCATCAGTCAGCAGGGTACTGGAAACACCATATATTTT. It translates to CAISQQGTGNTIYF.

The chain couples TRBV19 to TRBJ2-1; 14 bases line up with TRBD2. CDR1 is LNHDA, CDR2 SQIVND, per germline (reference sequence). The CDR3 covers 16 residues. J gave up 9 bases and V 1 base, and 5 bases lay outside the gene matches. The CDR3 bases are TGTGCCAGTAGTATAGCGACTAGCGGGGGGGCCGGTGAGCAGTTCTTC. This encodes CASSIATSGGAGEQFF.

The rearrangement uses TRBV9 and TRBJ2-3; perhaps D is TRBD1 or TRBD2 (5 bases each). V was cut by 2 bases and J by 4 bases, with 14 bases left in between. The length of the CDR3 is 15 residues. From germline, CDR1 is SGDLS and CDR2 YYNGEE. Here the CDR3 DNA reads TGTGCCAGCAGCGTTAACCCTGAGGGGCCAGATACGCAGTATTTT. Its protein is CASSVNPEGPDTQYF.

V usage is TRBV24-1 and J usage is TRBJ2-2; weak D call: TRBD1 (5 bases). V was shortened by 5 bases and J by 7 bases, with 10 bases between the two germline ends. Germline CDR1 is KGHDR and CDR2 is SFDVKD. The CDR3 extends over 13 amino acids. Here the CDR3 reads CATSVQGFGELFF. CDR3 in DNA: TGTGCCACCAGTGTTCAGGGATTCGGGGAGCTGTTTTTT.